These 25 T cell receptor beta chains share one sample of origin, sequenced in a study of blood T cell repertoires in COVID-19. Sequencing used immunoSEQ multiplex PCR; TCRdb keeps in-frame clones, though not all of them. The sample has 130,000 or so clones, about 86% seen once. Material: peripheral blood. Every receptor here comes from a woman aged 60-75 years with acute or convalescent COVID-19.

The DNA for the CDR3 is TGTGCCATCAGTCCCCAGGTGGAAGAACCCCTCCACTTT. Its protein product is CAISPQVEEPLHF. The chain employs TRBV10-3 and TRBJ1-6, with D unclear. Per germline, CDR1 ENHRY and CDR2 SYGVKD. CDR3 length equals 13 residues. V dropped 5 bases and J dropped 12 bases, with 14 bases sitting between them.

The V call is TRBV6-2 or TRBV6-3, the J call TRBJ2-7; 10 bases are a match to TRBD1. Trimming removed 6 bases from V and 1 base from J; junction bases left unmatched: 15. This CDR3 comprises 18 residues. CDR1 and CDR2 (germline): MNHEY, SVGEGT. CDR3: CASSTSTGQGLRSYEQYF. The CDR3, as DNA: TGTGCCAGCAGCACCTCCACGGGACAGGGGTTAAGGTCCTACGAGCAGTACTTC.

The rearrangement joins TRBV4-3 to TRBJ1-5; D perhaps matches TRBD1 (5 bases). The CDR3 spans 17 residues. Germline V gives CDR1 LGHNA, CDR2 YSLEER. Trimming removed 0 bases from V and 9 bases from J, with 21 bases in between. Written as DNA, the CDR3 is TGCGCCAGCAGCCAAGATAGGGCGGGGGGGATCCTTTGGCCCCAGCATTTT. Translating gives CASSQDRAGGILWPQHF.

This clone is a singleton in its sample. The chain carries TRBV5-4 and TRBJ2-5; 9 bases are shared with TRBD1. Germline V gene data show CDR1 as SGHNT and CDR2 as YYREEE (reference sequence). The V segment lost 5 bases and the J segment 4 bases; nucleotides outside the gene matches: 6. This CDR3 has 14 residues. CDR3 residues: CASSQQGAGETQYF. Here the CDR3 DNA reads TGTGCCAGCAGTCAACAGGGGGCTGGAGAGACCCAGTACTTC.

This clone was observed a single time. The CDR3 reads CASSLLGQGVTDTQYF. CDR3 DNA: TGTGCCAGCAGCCTATTAGGACAGGGGGTCACAGATACGCAGTATTTT. The chain links TRBV25-1 to TRBJ2-3; TRBD1 matches 10 bases. This CDR3 contains 16 residues. Trimming took 6 bases from V and 2 from J; bases not matched to a gene: 8. Germline CDR1 MGHDK, CDR2 SYGVNS.

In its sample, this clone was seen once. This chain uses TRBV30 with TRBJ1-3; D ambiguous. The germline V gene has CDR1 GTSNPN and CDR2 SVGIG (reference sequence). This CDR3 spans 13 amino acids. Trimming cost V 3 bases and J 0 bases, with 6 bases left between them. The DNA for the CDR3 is TGTGCCTGGAGCCAATCCTCTGGAAACACCATATATTTT. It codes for CAWSQSSGNTIYF.

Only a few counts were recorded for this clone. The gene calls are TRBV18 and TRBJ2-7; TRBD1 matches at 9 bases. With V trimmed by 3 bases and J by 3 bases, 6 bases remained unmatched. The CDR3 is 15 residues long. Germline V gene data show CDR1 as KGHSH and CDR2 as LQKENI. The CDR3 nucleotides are TGTGCCAGCTCACCTGGGACAGGGTCCGTCTACGAGCAGTACTTC. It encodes CASSPGTGSVYEQYF.

CDR3 DNA: TGTGCCAGCAGCCCTGGACAGGCATACCTAAGCACAGATACGCAGTATTTT. It is translated as CASSPGQAYLSTDTQYF. This chain uses TRBV7-9 with TRBJ2-3; 7 bases line up with TRBD1. Germline CDR1 reads SEHNR; CDR2 reads FQNEAQ (reference sequence). The V gene end was trimmed by 5 bases and the J gene end by 0 bases; junction bases not matched to a gene: 11. CDR3 length: 17 amino acids.

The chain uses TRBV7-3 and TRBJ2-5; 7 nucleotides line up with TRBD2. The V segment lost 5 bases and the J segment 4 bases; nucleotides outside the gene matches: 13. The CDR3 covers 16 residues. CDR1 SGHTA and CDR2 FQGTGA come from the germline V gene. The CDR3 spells CASSAGFGGGRETQYF. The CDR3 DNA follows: TGTGCCAGCAGCGCCGGTTTTGGCGGGGGTCGAGAGACCCAGTACTTC.

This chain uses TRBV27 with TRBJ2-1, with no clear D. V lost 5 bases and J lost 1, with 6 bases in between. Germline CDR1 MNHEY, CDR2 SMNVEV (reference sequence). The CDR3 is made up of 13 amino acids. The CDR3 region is CASSLNSYNEQFF. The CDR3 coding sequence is TGTGCCAGCAGTCTAAATTCCTACAATGAGCAGTTCTTC.

CDR3 region: CASRGDRASYNEQFF. CDR3 nucleotides: TGTGCCAGCAGGGGGGACAGGGCTTCCTACAATGAGCAGTTCTTC. This chain joins TRBV2 and TRBJ2-1; 9 nucleotides align to TRBD1. Germline CDR1 reads SNHLY; CDR2 reads FYNNEI. CDR3 length: 15 residues. With V trimmed by 6 bases and J by 1 base, 4 bases remained unmatched.

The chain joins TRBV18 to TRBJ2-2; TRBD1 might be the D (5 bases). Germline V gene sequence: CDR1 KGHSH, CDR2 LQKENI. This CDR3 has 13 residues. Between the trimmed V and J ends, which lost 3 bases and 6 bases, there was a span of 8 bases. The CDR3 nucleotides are TGTGCCAGCTCACCCCAGGGCGCCGGGGAGCTGTTTTTT. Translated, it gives CASSPQGAGELFF.

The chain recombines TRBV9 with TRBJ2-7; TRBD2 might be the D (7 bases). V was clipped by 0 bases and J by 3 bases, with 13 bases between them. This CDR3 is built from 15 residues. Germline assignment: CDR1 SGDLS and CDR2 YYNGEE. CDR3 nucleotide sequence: TGTGCCAGCAGCGTAGGGAGGGGGGGCCACTACGAGCAGTACTTC. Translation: CASSVGRGGHYEQYF. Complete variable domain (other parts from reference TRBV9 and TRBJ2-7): DSGVTQTPKHLITATGQRVTLRCSPRSGDLSVYWYQQSLDQGLQFLIQYYNGEERAKGNILERFSAQQFPDLHSELNLSSLELGDSALYFCASSVGRGGHYEQYFGPGTRLTVT.

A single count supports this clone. The CDR3 spells CASSLAGVRGPPGPQYSQPQHF. The CDR3 bases are TGCGCCAGCAGCTTGGCCGGAGTGAGGGGGCCTCCGGGGCCACAGTATAGTCAGCCCCAGCATTTT. The gene calls are TRBV5-1 and TRBJ1-5; TRBD1 aligns across 7 bases. The CDR3 is 22 amino acids. Trimming removed 0 bases from V and 6 bases from J; junction bases left unmatched: 27. Germline V lookup: CDR1 SGHRS, CDR2 YFSETQ. The full variable domain, its missing parts supplied by reference TRBV5-1 and TRBJ1-5, is KAGVTQTPRYLIKTRGQQVTLSCSPISGHRSVSWYQQTPGQGLQFLFEYFSETQRNKGNFPGRFSGRQFSNSRSEMNVSTLELGDSALYLCASSLAGVRGPPGPQYSQPQHFGDGTRLSIL.

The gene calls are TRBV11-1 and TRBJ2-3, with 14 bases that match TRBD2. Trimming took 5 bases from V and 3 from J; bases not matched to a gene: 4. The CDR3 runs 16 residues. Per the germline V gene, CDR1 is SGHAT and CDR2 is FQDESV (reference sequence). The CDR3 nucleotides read TGTGCCAGCAGCGCACGGACTAGCGGGGGGACAGATACGCAGTATTTT. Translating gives CASSARTSGGTDTQYF.

The CDR3 bases are TGTGCCAGCAGCCGACAGGGGGGCTCCTACGAGCAGTACTTC. This codes for CASSRQGGSYEQYF. The chain has TRBV5-4 and TRBJ2-7; 9 bases map to TRBD1. CDR3 length equals 14 residues. Per germline, CDR1 SGHNT and CDR2 YYREEE (reference sequence). The V and J ends lost 4 bases and 0 bases, in that order; junction bases with no gene match: 2.

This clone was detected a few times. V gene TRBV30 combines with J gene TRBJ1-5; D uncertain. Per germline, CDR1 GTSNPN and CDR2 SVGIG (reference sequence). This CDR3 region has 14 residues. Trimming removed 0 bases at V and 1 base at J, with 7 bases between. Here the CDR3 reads CAWSVGRSNQPQHF. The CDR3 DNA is TGTGCCTGGAGTGTAGGGAGGAGCAATCAGCCCCAGCATTTT.

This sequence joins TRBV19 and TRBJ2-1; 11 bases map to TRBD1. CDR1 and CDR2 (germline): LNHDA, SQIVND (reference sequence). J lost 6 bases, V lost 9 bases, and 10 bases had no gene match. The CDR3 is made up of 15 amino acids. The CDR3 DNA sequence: TGTGCCAGCCACTTCGGGACAGGGGGTGTCAATGAGCAGTTCTTC. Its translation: CASHFGTGGVNEQFF.

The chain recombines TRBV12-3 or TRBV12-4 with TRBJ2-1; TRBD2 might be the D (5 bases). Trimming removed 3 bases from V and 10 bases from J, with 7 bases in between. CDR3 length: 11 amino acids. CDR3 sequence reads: CASSFGVEQFF. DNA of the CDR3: TGTGCCAGCAGTTTCGGGGTCGAGCAGTTCTTC.

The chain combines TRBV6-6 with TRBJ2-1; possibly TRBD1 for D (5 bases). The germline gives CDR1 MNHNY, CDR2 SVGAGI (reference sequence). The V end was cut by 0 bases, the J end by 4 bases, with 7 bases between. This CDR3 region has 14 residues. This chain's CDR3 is CASSYSTAYNEQFF. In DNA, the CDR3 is TGTGCCAGCAGTTACTCGACAGCTTACAATGAGCAGTTCTTC.

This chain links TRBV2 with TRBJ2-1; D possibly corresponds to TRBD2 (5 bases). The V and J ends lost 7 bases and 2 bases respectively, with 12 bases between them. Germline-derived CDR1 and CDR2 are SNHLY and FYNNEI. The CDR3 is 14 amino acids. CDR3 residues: CASNKDWTYNEQFF. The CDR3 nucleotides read TGTGCCAGCAATAAGGACTGGACCTACAATGAGCAGTTCTTC.

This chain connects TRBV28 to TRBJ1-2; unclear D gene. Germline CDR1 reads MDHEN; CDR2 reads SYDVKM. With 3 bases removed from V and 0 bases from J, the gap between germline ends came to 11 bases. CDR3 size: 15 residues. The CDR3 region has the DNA TGTGCCAGCAGTTTTTCTTACCGAGCTAACTATGGCTACACCTTC. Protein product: CASSFSYRANYGYTF.

CDR3 in amino acids: CASSRIRGLANEKLFF. Written as DNA, the CDR3 is TGTGCCAGCAGCCGGATTAGGGGTTTGGCTAATGAAAAACTGTTTTTT. V and J are TRBV5-6 and TRBJ1-4, with D tentatively TRBD1 (5 bases). This CDR3 contains 16 residues. Germline V gene sequence: CDR1 SGHDT, CDR2 YYEEEE. V dropped 4 bases and J dropped 3 bases, with 16 bases sitting between them. The whole variable domain, remainder taken from reference TRBV5-6 and TRBJ1-4, is DAGVTQSPTHLIKTRGQQVTLRCSPKSGHDTVSWYQQALGQGPQFIFQYYEEEERQRGNFPDRFSGHQFPNYSSELNVNALLLGDSALYLCASSRIRGLANEKLFFGSGTQLSVL.

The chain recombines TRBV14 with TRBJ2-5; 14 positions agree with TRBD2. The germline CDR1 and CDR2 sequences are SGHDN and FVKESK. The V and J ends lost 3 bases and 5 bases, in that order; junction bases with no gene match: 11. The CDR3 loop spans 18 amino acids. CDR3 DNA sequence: TGTGCCAGCAGCCACGGACTAGCGGGGGGACGACCTCACGAGACCCAGTACTTC. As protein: CASSHGLAGGRPHETQYF.

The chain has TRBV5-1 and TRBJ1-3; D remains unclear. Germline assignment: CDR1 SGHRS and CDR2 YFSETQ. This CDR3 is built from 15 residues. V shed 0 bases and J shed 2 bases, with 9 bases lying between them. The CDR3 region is CASSLGAEPGNTIYF. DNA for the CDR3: TGCGCCAGCAGCTTGGGGGCAGAACCTGGAAACACCATATATTTT.